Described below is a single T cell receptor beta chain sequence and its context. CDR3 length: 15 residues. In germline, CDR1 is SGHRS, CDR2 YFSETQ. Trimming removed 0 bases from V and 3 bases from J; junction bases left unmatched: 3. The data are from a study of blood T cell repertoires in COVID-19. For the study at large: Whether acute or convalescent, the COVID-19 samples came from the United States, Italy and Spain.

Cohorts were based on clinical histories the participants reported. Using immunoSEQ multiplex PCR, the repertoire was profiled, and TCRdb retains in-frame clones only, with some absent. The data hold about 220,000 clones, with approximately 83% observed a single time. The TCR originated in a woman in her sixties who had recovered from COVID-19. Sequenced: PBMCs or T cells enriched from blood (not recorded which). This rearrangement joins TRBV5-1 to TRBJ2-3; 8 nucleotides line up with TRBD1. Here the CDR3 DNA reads TGCGCCAGCAGCTTGGAGGACAGGGATACAGATACGCAGTATTTT. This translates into CASSLEDRDTDTQYF.